The entry below describes one T cell receptor (beta chain). This clone appeared a single time. The antigen it binds to is not known. Per-base quality was not reported, and no clone a single base away is much larger than it. The immunoSEQ Assay, a bias-controlled multiplex PCR, was used to amplify TCRbeta CDR3 regions from genomic DNA. The paper's data handling went like this. The number of nucleated cells in each sample was estimated from the amplification of reference gene primers within the assay. Sequence reads were collapsed and filtered to measure the absolute abundance of every unique TCRbeta CDR3 rearrangement. For each sample, productive Simpson clonality was calculated as the square root of Simpson's diversity index across productive rearrangements. This is the immuneACCESS table as TCRdb keeps it, with only in-frame sequences that have V and J called. A part of the clones is gone; compared with another copy, unresolved V genes explain less than half, and the rest is unexplained. That table gives V, J and clone size, and the DNA gave D and trimming. In all, the sample holds fewer than 150,000 clones, and approximately 84% of those were seen once. The ten top clones hold 8.8% of the sample.

The source of the sample is a study of blood T cell repertoires in COVID-19 (dated by TCRdb to about 2020). In the study overall: Collaborator samples came from the United States, Italy and Spain and covered acute and convalescent phases of COVID-19. The samples were drawn from two sources: the first 160 participants of the ongoing ImmuneRACE study, and 1,254 subjects contributed by 6 global collaborators. Where HLA class I and class II types were available, the types were taken from metadata supplied by the sample provider, not from assay-based typing. The repertoires were released in a freely available public database meant as a resource for research on the immune response to SARS-CoV-2. Deeply sampled blood TCRbeta repertoires from subjects exposed to, actively infected with, or recovered from COVID-19 were included in the dataset. A de-identified subject ID, COVID-19 status, age in years and sex were almost always included in the sample metadata. The prospective study material was composed of cDNA or gDNA derived from T cells, B-cell-depleted T cells, or PBMCs.

Collaborating institutions collected whole blood in K2EDTA tubes following their own protocols. For TCRbeta analysis, collaborator samples were shipped as frozen whole blood, as isolated PBMCs, or as DNA extracted from either sample type. The paper as a whole reports these results and caveats: How much clinical and demographic metadata was included differed by source and by participant, and the metadata was provided uncurated.

The sequencing sample was made of peripheral blood. The sequence was collected from a woman aged 80 or over in a cohort sampled during active or convalescent COVID-19.

The CDR3 region: CASSFPHTFPYGYTF. The nucleotides read TGTGCCAGCAGTTTCCCCCACACCTTCCCCTATGGCTACACCTTC. The V gene is TRBV28 and the J gene is TRBJ1-2, with the D gene not confidently named. A distance of 15 bases separates the germline ends of V and J, which lose 3 bases and 4 bases respectively. From cysteine to phenylalanine, the CDR3 is 15 amino acids long. Only CDR3 DNA is held: 45 bases, read in frame from base 1. Taken from the germline V gene, the CDR1 and CDR2 loops are MDHEN and SYDVKM.